This T cell receptor (beta chain) originates from a study of blood T cell repertoires in COVID-19. Study at large: Recovered participants had two consecutive negative NP/OP PCR tests, healthcare professional clearance, or symptom resolution. In each case, the material was cDNA or gDNA derived from T cells, B-cell-depleted T cells, or PBMCs.

In the study's own analysis: How many nucleated cells were present was estimated from reference gene primer amplification. Profiled with immunoSEQ multiplex PCR; TCRdb holds only in-frame clones, not every one. The V and J calls and clone size were taken over from that table, and D and trimming were inferred from the DNA. Counted here are 200,000 to 250,000 clones, roughly nine tenths occurring once; the ten biggest clones make up 3% to 3.5%. CDR1 and CDR2 (germline): SGHTS, YDEGEE. The CDR3 consists of 15 residues. V was trimmed by 3 bases and J by 7 bases, leaving 20 bases between them. Those who participated ranged in age from roughly 18 to 95 years and resided in under 25 US areas.

Specimen: PBMCs or T cells enriched from blood (not recorded which). The V gene is TRBV5-8, the J gene TRBJ2-7; the D gene is possibly TRBD1 (6 bases). The origin of this receptor is a woman aged 45 to 65 in a cohort exposed to, infected with or recovered from COVID-19 (not recorded which). The CDR3 nucleotides are TGTGCCAGCAGCTCCCAGGGGAATCTCCCAAGGGAGCAGTACTTC. This gives the protein CASSSQGNLPREQYF.